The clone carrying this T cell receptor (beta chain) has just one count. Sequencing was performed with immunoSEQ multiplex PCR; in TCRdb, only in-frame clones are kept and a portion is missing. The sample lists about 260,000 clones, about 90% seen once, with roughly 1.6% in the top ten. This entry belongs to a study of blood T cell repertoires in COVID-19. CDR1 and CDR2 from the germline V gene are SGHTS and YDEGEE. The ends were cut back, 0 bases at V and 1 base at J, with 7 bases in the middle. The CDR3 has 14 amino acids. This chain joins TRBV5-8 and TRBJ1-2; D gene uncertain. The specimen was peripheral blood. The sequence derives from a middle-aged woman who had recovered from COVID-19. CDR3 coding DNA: TGTGCCAGCAGCTTGGTTGCGGGTAACTATGGCTACACCTTC. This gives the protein CASSLVAGNYGYTF.